This TCR beta chain was retrieved from a study of blood T cell repertoires in COVID-19. Study-wide background: COVID-19 samples, acute and convalescent, were from the United States, Italy and Spain.

With V trimmed by 6 bases and J by 5 bases, 22 bases remained unmatched. In germline, CDR1 is SGHNT, CDR2 YYREEE (reference sequence). The CDR3 consists of 19 residues. Sequencing was performed with immunoSEQ multiplex PCR; in TCRdb, only in-frame clones are kept and a portion is missing. The table has about 80,000 clones, about 79% seen once. The source is a human donor in a cohort sampled during active COVID-19. The V call is TRBV5-4, the J call TRBJ2-3; TRBD2 matches at 9 bases. Sequencing was done on a sample of peripheral blood. The chain's CDR3 is CASNFFPPVAGAVKDTQYF. Written as DNA, the CDR3 is TGTGCCAGCAACTTCTTCCCCCCGGTAGCGGGAGCGGTGAAAGATACGCAGTATTTT.